This T cell receptor (beta chain) was observed in a study of technical replicates of blood from four donors (dated by TCRdb to the late 2010s). The method behind the library was the immunoSEQ multiplex PCR assay. Entries here come from immuneACCESS through TCRdb and include only in-frame sequences with V and J called. Some clones fail to appear in such tables; in the studies checked, an unresolved V gene covers under half of the shortfall, and the cause of the remainder is unknown. In this sample the table shows about 88,000 clones, about nine tenths of which occur a single time. Approximately 0.25% of the sample comes from the top ten. This clone was found once. Which antigen it targets is not known. No much larger clone exists at a distance of one base, and base qualities are not known. The germline V gene specifies LGHNA as CDR1 and YNFKEQ as CDR2. From the cysteine up to the phenylalanine, the CDR3 has a length of 21 residues. This entry keeps only the CDR3 DNA: 63 bases, framed from base 1. V is pared back by 3 bases and J by 1 base, with 28 bases lying between the germline termini.

The receptor was derived from a human donor in good health. This chain is built from TRBV4-2 and TRBJ2-1; the D segment could be TRBD2, given 6 matching bases. The sequencing input was T cells isolated from PBMCs. Here the CDR3 is given as CASSHPKGPLVADHSYNEQFF. The sequenced DNA: TGTGCCAGCAGCCACCCCAAGGGGCCCCTAGTAGCGGACCATTCCTACAATGAGCAGTTCTTC.